This T cell receptor beta chain appears in the sequencing data of a study of chemoradiotherapy in HPV16-positive cancers. Samples were taken several times over chemoradiotherapy. Trimming cost V 2 bases and J 4 bases, with 2 bases left between them. CDR1 is MNHNY and CDR2 is SVGAGI in the germline V gene (reference sequence). The CDR3 has 11 residues. Profiled with immunoSEQ multiplex PCR; TCRdb holds only in-frame clones, not every one. The sample lists around 30,000 clones, approximately 88% occurring once. Sequencing was performed on blood, taken from a patient who underwent chemoradiotherapy. The chain couples TRBV6-6 to TRBJ1-2; D is ambiguous. This sequence was found in a human donor with HPV-associated anogenital cancer. CDR3 sequence (DNA): TGTGCCAGCAGTTACGGCTATGGCTACACCTTC. Translated, it gives CASSYGYGYTF.